Here is one T cell receptor beta chain with its context. This entry is derived from a study of CD8 T cells in Susac syndrome. The wider study: The sequenced Susac syndrome patients included 5 or 6 who had clinically active disease and about 8 who were in remission.

TCR beta from blood CD8+ and CD4+ T cells was sequenced. Patients with Susac syndrome met the recently defined diagnostic criteria for definite or probable disease. Through negative isolation, CD4+ and CD8+ T cells were obtained, while TEMRA cells were enriched using FACS. Germline assignment: CDR1 SGDLS and CDR2 YYNGEE. This CDR3 spans 11 amino acids. RNA was extracted with the RNeasy kit, and a quantity of about 0.45 to 1 ug was reverse transcribed using random hexamers. TCRdb re-analysed the immunoSEQ multiplex PCR reads in MiXCR, keeping a single row per CDR3 protein. The table has about 190,000 distinct CDR3 sequences, approximately 95% seen once.

This chain connects TRBV9 to TRBJ2-1; D gene uncertain. This receptor was taken from a human donor with Susac syndrome. The sequenced sample was CD8+ T cells from PBMCs. The CDR3 loop is CPQTGYNEQFF. The CDR3 DNA reads as TGTCCCCAGACGGGCTACAATGAGCAGTTCTTC.